This passage covers 17 T cell receptor beta chains from one sample sequenced in a study of T cells after yellow fever vaccination. TCRdb itself ran the 5' RACE reads through MiXCR, one entry per CDR3 protein. The table has 500,000 to 700,000 distinct CDR3 sequences, roughly 19% seen once. The sample here was PBMCs, taken 15 days after the yellow fever booster vaccination. Receptors originate from a man under 40 who received the YFV17D yellow fever vaccine.

The chain carries TRBV20-1 and TRBJ2-7; 13 bases align to TRBD2. This CDR3 region has 14 residues. V lost 0 bases to trimming and J lost 5 bases; unmatched junction nucleotides: 1. Per germline, CDR1 DFQATT and CDR2 SNEGSKA (reference sequence). The CDR3 sequence: CSAREGLAGNEQYF. In DNA form, the CDR3 reads TGCAGTGCTAGAGAGGGACTAGCGGGAAACGAGCAGTACTTC.

This clonotype came up a few times. The rearrangement uses TRBV5-1 and TRBJ1-1; D remains unclear. V gave up 0 bases and J gave up 9 bases, with 12 bases separating them. Germline-derived CDR1 and CDR2 are SGHRS and YFSETQ. This CDR3 spans 13 amino acids. The CDR3 is CASSLDSGSKAFF. CDR3 in DNA: TGCGCCAGCAGCTTGGATAGCGGCAGTAAAGCTTTCTTT.

The chain couples TRBV29-1 to TRBJ2-1; D perhaps matches TRBD2 (6 bases). Trimming pared 6 bases from V and 0 bases from J, leaving 12 bases between. This CDR3 is built from 14 residues. In germline, CDR1 is SQVTM, CDR2 ANQGSEA. CDR3: CSVDYSSSYNEQFF. As DNA, the CDR3 is TGCAGCGTGGACTATTCGAGCTCCTACAATGAGCAGTTCTTC.

This clonotype was found many times. V gene TRBV12-3 or TRBV12-4 combines with J gene TRBJ2-7; D unclear. V lost 1 base to trimming and J lost 3 bases, with 7 bases between them. The CDR3 runs to 13 residues. DNA of the CDR3: TGTGCCAGCAGTTTAGGGCAATTCTACGAGCAGTACTTC. Translation gives CASSLGQFYEQYF.

The V and J genes are TRBV6-4 and TRBJ2-3; D may match TRBD1 or TRBD2 (5 bases each). V was trimmed by 2 bases and J by 9 bases, leaving 9 bases between them. The CDR3 sequence is 12 residues long. CDR1 and CDR2 from the germline V gene are MRHNA and SNTAGT. The CDR3 region has the DNA TGTGCCAGCAGTGACGGGGGTCCGACGCAGTATTTT. It codes for CASSDGGPTQYF.

This clonotype was found a few times. The V gene is TRBV20-1, the J gene TRBJ1-3; D unclear. The CDR3 runs to 13 residues. Per the germline V gene, CDR1 is DFQATT and CDR2 is SNEGSKA (reference sequence). Trimming pared 3 bases from V and 4 bases from J, leaving 10 bases between. The DNA of the CDR3 is TGCAGTGCTAGTAGGACTGAGGGAAACACCATATATTTT. Encoded protein: CSASRTEGNTIYF.

This clonotype was detected a few times. Here the CDR3 reads CASSPGRIPDRWETQYF. CDR3 DNA: TGTGCCAGCAGCCCGGGACGGATTCCTGACCGCTGGGAGACCCAGTACTTC. The chain is built from TRBV7-9 and TRBJ2-5; D is possibly TRBD1 or TRBD2 (5 bases each). The CDR3 consists of 17 residues. V was trimmed by 5 bases and J by 5 bases, leaving 24 bases between them. The germline V gene has CDR1 SEHNR and CDR2 FQNEAQ (reference sequence).

This clonotype was observed a handful of times. This chain joins TRBV7-2 and TRBJ2-1; D perhaps matches TRBD1 (6 bases). This CDR3 spans 15 amino acids. Trimming removed 3 bases from V and 1 base from J, with 10 bases in between. Germline V gives CDR1 SGHTA, CDR2 FQGNSA. The DNA for the CDR3 is TGTGCCAGCAGCTTCCCGGGACAATCCTACAATGAGCAGTTCTTC. Translated: CASSFPGQSYNEQFF.

The V call is TRBV7-9, the J call TRBJ2-3; weak D call: TRBD2 (5 bases). V was trimmed by 1 base and J by 5 bases, leaving 13 bases between them. The CDR3 covers 15 residues. Germline-derived CDR1 and CDR2 are SEHNR and FQNEAQ (reference sequence). The CDR3, as DNA: TGTGCCAGCAGCTTAGATGGGTTAGCGAAAGATACGCAGTATTTT. Protein: CASSLDGLAKDTQYF.

This clonotype was seen more than once but under ten times. The rearrangement uses TRBV5-5 and TRBJ1-4; TRBD1 agrees at 8 bases. The length of the CDR3 is 18 residues. Germline CDR1 and CDR2: SGHKS and YYEKEE (reference sequence). V lost 3 bases and J lost 9; bases outside the gene matches: 19. Written as DNA, the CDR3 is TGTGCCAGCAGCTATATACGACAGGGGCCTCGTAGTCCGAAAAAACTGTTTTTT. This encodes CASSYIRQGPRSPKKLFF.

This clonotype has more than one count but fewer than ten. This rearrangement joins TRBV5-4 to TRBJ2-5, with 7 bases aligning to TRBD1. CDR3 length: 14 amino acids. The junction had 7 bases not matched to a gene; V was cut back by 4 bases and J by 4 bases. Germline V lookup: CDR1 SGHNT, CDR2 YYREEE (reference sequence). CDR3 amino acids: CASSLAPGGETQYF. As DNA, the CDR3 is TGTGCCAGCAGCCTGGCTCCAGGGGGAGAGACCCAGTACTTC.

This clonotype was picked up a small number of times. V usage is TRBV9 and J usage is TRBJ2-5; TRBD1 agrees at 7 bases. From germline, CDR1 is SGDLS and CDR2 YYNGEE. Trimming took 0 bases from V and 8 from J; bases not matched to a gene: 13. The CDR3 spans 16 residues. The CDR3 spells CASSVAPGTAPVTQYF. The CDR3 region has the DNA TGTGCCAGCAGCGTAGCTCCCGGGACAGCCCCAGTAACCCAGTACTTC.

This clonotype was detected only a few times. The CDR3 protein is CASSPREADHGYTF. Here the CDR3 DNA reads TGTGCCAGCAGCCCACGGGAGGCGGATCATGGCTACACCTTC. The chain joins TRBV12-3 or TRBV12-4 to TRBJ1-2; D is unresolved. The CDR3 length is 14 residues. The germline V and J ends were trimmed by 6 bases and 6 bases, with 17 bases remaining between them.

The chain recombines TRBV6-5 with TRBJ2-3, with TRBD1 as a possible D gene (6 bases). Between the trimmed V and J ends, which lost 7 bases and 3 bases, there was a span of 8 bases. Germline CDR1 is MNHEY and CDR2 is SVGAGI. This CDR3 has 12 residues. In nucleotides, the CDR3 is TGTGCCAGCATGCAGGGGACAGATACGCAGTATTTT. It is translated as CASMQGTDTQYF.

This clonotype was observed a few times. The chain has TRBV28 and TRBJ2-1; 10 positions agree with TRBD2. Germline values: CDR1 MDHEN, CDR2 SYDVKM. CDR3 length: 14 residues. V lost 10 bases, J lost 4 bases, and 7 bases stayed unmatched. CDR3 residues: CAISGLAAYNEQFF. CDR3 bases: TGTGCCATTTCCGGACTAGCGGCTTACAATGAGCAGTTCTTC. Supplemented by reference TRBV28 and TRBJ2-1, the full variable domain reads DVKVTQSSRYLVKRTGEKVFLECVQDMDHENMFWYRQDPGLGLRLIYFSYDVKMKEKGDIPEGYSVSREKKERFSLILESASTNQTSMYLCAISGLAAYNEQFFGPGTRLTVL.

The chain recombines TRBV5-6 with TRBJ1-4; D is undetermined. The ends were cut back, 3 bases at V and 14 bases at J, with 11 bases in the middle. This CDR3 contains 11 residues. Germline V CDR1 and CDR2: SGHDT, YYEEEE. CDR3 DNA sequence: TGTGCCAGCAGCTCCGAGGGATATCTGTTTTTT. Residues: CASSSEGYLFF.

This clonotype has a handful of counts. The V call is TRBV20-1, the J call TRBJ2-1, with D possibly matching TRBD2 (6 bases). CDR3 length: 14 amino acids. Trimming took 2 bases from V and 3 from J, leaving 11 bases between them. CDR1 is DFQATT and CDR2 is SNEGSKA in the germline V gene (reference sequence). CDR3 nucleotide sequence: TGCAGTGCTAGATTCGCGGGACGCTACAATGAGCAGTTCTTC. It encodes CSARFAGRYNEQFF.